The rows below give T cell receptor beta chains drawn from one sample of a study of blood T cell repertoires in COVID-19. Assay: immunoSEQ multiplex PCR; the TCRdb copy retains only in-frame clones and omits some. The table includes approximately 230,000 clones, 70% to 90% detected once. The sequenced material came from peripheral blood. These receptors all come from a man older than 75 with acute or convalescent COVID-19. The CDR3 runs from the conserved cysteine through the conserved F or W. D genes are given only for firm matches. Only some rows state a clone size, as once, few, many or a class for expanded clones.

>once|TRBJ2-3|NA|TRBV5-1
TGCGCCAGCAGCTTGGGGTGGGCTAGCACAGATACGCAGTATTTT
CASSLGWASTDTQYF
>NA|TRBJ2-7|TRBD2|TRBV3-1/TRBV3-2
TGTGCCAGCAGCCAACGCGGGGGAGCCTACGAGCAGTACTTC
CASSQRGGAYEQYF
>few|TRBJ1-3|TRBD1|TRBV27
TGTGCCAGCAGTTCCTCCGGGACAGGGGGAAACACCATATATTTT
CASSSSGTGGNTIYF
>NA|TRBJ1-2|TRBD1|TRBV7-2
TGTGCCAGCAGTCAGGCCGGGACAGCCCCTTATGGCTACACCTTC
CASSQAGTAPYGYTF
>NA|TRBJ2-1|TRBD1|TRBV7-2
TGTGCCAGCAGCTTAAGGGGGGAGAGGACAGGGTTGAAAATCTTC
CASSLRGERTGLKIF
>NA|TRBJ2-7|NA|TRBV12-5
TGTGCTAGTGGTTTGGCAATCTACGAGCAGTACTTC
CASGLAIYEQYF
>NA|TRBJ2-2|TRBD2|TRBV19
TGTGCCAGTAGTACAACTAGCGCCAACACCGGGGAGCTGTTTTTT
CASSTTSANTGELFF
>NA|TRBJ1-1|NA|TRBV4-1
TGCGCCAGCAGCCAAGATCTGAACAGGGTGAACACTGAAGCTTTCTTT
CASSQDLNRVNTEAFF
>NA|TRBJ2-2|TRBD1|TRBV4-1
TGCGCCAGCAGGCCTGGACAGGCGAACACCGGGGAGCTGTTTTTT
CASRPGQANTGELFF
>NA|TRBJ2-6|NA|TRBV4-1
TGCGCCAGCAGCCTATCTGGGGCCAACGTCCTGACTTTC
CASSLSGANVLTF
>once|TRBJ1-1|NA|TRBV2
TGTGCCAGCTTACAGGTCCTGAGCCAGAACACTGAAGCTTTCTTT
CASLQVLSQNTEAFF
>NA|TRBJ1-5|NA|TRBV7-9
TGTGCCAGCAGCTTCGCTACAGGGCCGTATAGCAATCAGCCCCAGCATTTT
CASSFATGPYSNQPQHF
>NA|TRBJ1-2|NA|TRBV4-2
TGTGCCAGCAGCCCGTCTCAGGGGACCACGAGGTATGGCTACACCTTC
CASSPSQGTTRYGYTF
>NA|TRBJ2-1|NA|TRBV7-8
TGTGCCAGCAGCCGAGTTTCGGGCTCCTACAATGAGCAGTTCTTC
CASSRVSGSYNEQFF
>NA|TRBJ1-1|NA|TRBV4-3
TGCGCCAGCAGCCAAGATCCCCAGTCAGCTGAAGCTTTCTTT
CASSQDPQSAEAFF
>NA|TRBJ1-5|NA|TRBV18
TGTGCCAGCCGGGACACCCTTAGCAATCAGCCCCAGCATTTT
CASRDTLSNQPQHF
>NA|TRBJ2-1|TRBD1|TRBV12-3/TRBV12-4
TGTGCCAGCAGTGGGGACAGGGCGGATGAGCAGTTCTTC
CASSGDRADEQFF
>few|TRBJ2-3|NA|TRBV7-6
TGTGCCAGCAGCCGATCGACCCTCGGAGCCACAGATACGCAGTATTTT
CASSRSTLGATDTQYF
>once|TRBJ2-5|NA|TRBV28
TGTGCCAGCAGCATCGCAGGACTAAACGGGGCCCAGTACTTC
CASSIAGLNGAQYF
>NA|TRBJ1-4|NA|TRBV2
TGTGCCAGCGGTGGACAGTTAGAAAAACTGTTTTTT
CASGGQLEKLFF
>NA|TRBJ2-3|NA|TRBV5-1
TGCGCCAGCAGGATCACAGGAGGGATGAGCACAGATACGCAGTATTTT
CASRITGGMSTDTQYF
>NA|TRBJ2-2|TRBD1|TRBV27
TGTGCCAGCAGTCCCGAGGGACAGCCCGTCACCGGGGAGCTGTTTTTT
CASSPEGQPVTGELFF
>NA|TRBJ1-1|NA|TRBV18
TGTGCCAGCTCACCCGGCAGGGGTTCAAACACTGAAGCTTTCTTT
CASSPGRGSNTEAFF
>few|TRBJ1-5|NA|TRBV11-2
TGTGCCAGCAGCTCAGGACAGCCCGGTCAGCCCCAGCATTTT
CASSSGQPGQPQHF
>NA|TRBJ2-3|NA|TRBV6-6
TGTGCCAGCAGTTCTCCCAGGGATGGCCTCACAGATACGCAGTATTTT
CASSSPRDGLTDTQYF
>NA|TRBJ2-5|TRBD2|TRBV7-9
TGTGCCAGCAGCTCGCCGGGACTAGCGGTGGAGACCCAGTACTTC
CASSSPGLAVETQYF
>NA|TRBJ1-2|TRBD1|TRBV6-6
TGTGCCAGCAGTACCGGGACAGGGGGGAGCTATGGCTACACCTTC
CASSTGTGGSYGYTF
>NA|TRBJ1-1|NA|TRBV19
TGTGCCAGTAGTCCTCCGGACTGGAACACTGAAGCTTTCTTT
CASSPPDWNTEAFF
>NA|TRBJ1-1|TRBD1|TRBV28
TGTGCCAGCAGTCCCCCGACAGGGGCGAACACTGAAGCTTTCTTT
CASSPPTGANTEAFF
>NA|TRBJ1-2|NA|TRBV6-5
TGTGCCAGCAGTTTACAGGGAAAAAGTAACTATGGCTACACCTTC
CASSLQGKSNYGYTF
>NA|TRBJ2-3|TRBD2|TRBV7-3
TGTGCCAGCAGCTTAAATCCTAGCGGGGGGTTAGATACGCAGTATTTT
CASSLNPSGGLDTQYF
>NA|TRBJ1-1|NA|TRBV13
TGTGCCAGCAGCCGGGGATTGTTGAACACTGAAGCTTTCTTT
CASSRGLLNTEAFF
>NA|TRBJ2-1|TRBD2|TRBV18
TGTGCCAGCTCACCTCCCGGGACTAGCGGGAGGAATGAGCAGTTCTTC
CASSPPGTSGRNEQFF
>few|TRBJ1-1|TRBD1|TRBV9
TGTGCCAGCAGCGTAGCCGACAGGGCAGGCACTGAAGCTTTCTTT
CASSVADRAGTEAFF
>NA|TRBJ2-7|NA|TRBV18
TGTGCCAGCTCCCCAGCGGCTAGCTCCTACGAGCAGTACTTC
CASSPAASSYEQYF
>NA|TRBJ2-5|TRBD1|TRBV5-4
TGTGCCAGCAGCGATCCCATATCCGGGACAGGGGGCAGGGAAGAGACCCAGTACTTC
CASSDPISGTGGREETQYF
>NA|TRBJ1-2|NA|TRBV5-3
TGTGCCAGAAGCCCCGAGCGTTGGAGAGCTAACTATGGCTACACCTTC
CARSPERWRANYGYTF
>NA|TRBJ2-7|NA|TRBV11-3
TGTGCCAGCTCGAAAACTGGGGAGTTCCACGAGCAGTACTTC
CASSKTGEFHEQYF